This T cell receptor (beta chain) emerged from a study of T cell repertoires in cytomegalovirus infection. At the level of the study: The authors used CMV epitopes that were HLA-C-restricted (recently identified) and HLA-B-restricted (well studied). The public TCR beta signatures pointed to both CMV infection and matching HLA type.

Deletions cut 8 bases from V and 1 base from J, with 12 bases between. CDR3 length: 13 residues. The germline V gene encodes CDR1 MNHEY and CDR2 SVGEGT. Turning to this clonotype: The antigen is unknown.

Study-wide results and caveats: In two of eight donors, the top clonotype was HLA-C-restricted CMV-specific. Frequencies of public TCR beta families were cumulated, and this identified carriers of CMV plus the relevant HLA.

TCRdb processed the reads anew with MiXCR; each CDR3 protein has one entry. The profile covers approximately 500,000 distinct CDR3 sequences, with 30% to 35% appearing a single time and 17% taken by the ten largest. This clonotype was sampled from a human donor in good health (CMV status not recorded). Some clones in this sample may be carry-over from other donors' samples. The specimen was cultured PBMCs, collected from culture after CMV antigen stimulation. The chain uses TRBV6-2 or TRBV6-3 and TRBJ2-7; D gene uncertain. CDR3 in DNA: TGTGCCAGCTCAGATCCACCTTCCTACGAGCAGTACGTC. This gives the protein CASSDPPSYEQYV.